These 8 T cell receptor beta chains came from one sample sequenced in a study of response to subunit inactivated influenza vaccine. MiXCR was run by TCRdb on the RT-PCR reads, yielding one entry per CDR3 protein. The repertoire consists of over 650,000 distinct CDR3 sequences, with less than 20% occurring once and the leading ten covering approximately 10%. Sequenced here: PBMCs from blood, sampled about 5 days after vaccination. These receptors were collected from a man aged 50 to 60 who received an inactivated influenza vaccine.

This clonotype was seen a handful of times. In DNA, the CDR3 is TGCAGTGGATTGGCCCTCGAACCAGATACGCAGTATTTT. Amino acid sequence: CSGLALEPDTQYF. The chain carries TRBV20-1 and TRBJ2-3; no firm D call. The CDR3 consists of 13 residues. The V end lost 7 bases, the J end lost 4 bases, and 15 bases lay between the germline ends. CDR1 is DFQATT, CDR2 SNEGSKA, per germline (reference sequence).

The gene calls are TRBV7-2 and TRBJ2-3; D ambiguous. The CDR3 extends over 11 amino acids. V was clipped by 3 bases and J by 7 bases, with 5 bases between them. Looked up from germline, CDR1 is SGHTA and CDR2 is FQGNSA. The chain's CDR3 is CASSFLNTQYF. The CDR3 coding sequence is TGTGCCAGCAGCTTTTTGAATACGCAGTATTTT.

The chain couples TRBV20-1 to TRBJ2-7; 7 positions agree with TRBD1. Trimming cost V 6 bases and J 7 bases; bases outside gene matches: 9. CDR3 length: 12 residues. Per the germline V gene, CDR1 is DFQATT and CDR2 is SNEGSKA (reference sequence). The DNA of the CDR3 is TGCAGTGCAGACGAACTCAGGGGGGAGCAGTACTTC. It yields the protein CSADELRGEQYF.

This clonotype was observed many times. The rearrangement links TRBV4-2 to TRBJ1-5; unclear D gene. The CDR3 loop spans 13 amino acids. Trimming stripped 0 bases from V and 6 bases from J, with 6 bases between. CDR1 is LGHNA and CDR2 is YNFKEQ in the germline V gene. In nucleotides, the CDR3 is TGTGCCAGCAGCCAAGATGGTTCTCAGCCCCAGCATTTT. This encodes CASSQDGSQPQHF.

This chain connects TRBV4-1 to TRBJ2-5, with D possibly TRBD1 on 6 matching bases. Trimming removed 0 bases at V and 1 base at J, with 15 bases between. CDR1 and CDR2 (germline): MGHRA, YSYEKL. The length of the CDR3 is 17 residues. CDR3 coding DNA: TGCGCCAGCAGCCAAGATATCCCTGGACAGTTCCAAGAGACCCAGTACTTC. This codes for CASSQDIPGQFQETQYF.

This clonotype was seen only a few times. The J gene is TRBJ2-2, the V gene TRBV27, with 10 bases fitting TRBD2. This CDR3 contains 17 residues. CDR1 MNHEY and CDR2 SMNVEV come from the germline V gene (reference sequence). With 6 bases clipped from V and 2 bases from J, the junction kept 9 bases outside the gene matches. CDR3 sequence: CASSLLELAGNTGELFF. The CDR3 DNA reads TGTGCCAGCAGCCTCCTAGAACTAGCGGGAAACACCGGGGAGCTGTTTTTT.

This clonotype was counted a few times. The chain carries TRBV7-9 and TRBJ1-6; 11 bases fit TRBD1. Trimming cost V 2 bases and J 10 bases; bases outside gene matches: 4. Germline V lookup: CDR1 SEHNR, CDR2 FQNEAQ (reference sequence). The CDR3 extends over 15 amino acids. CDR3: CASSLRTGGGSPLHF. The CDR3 DNA reads TGTGCCAGCAGCTTACGGACAGGGGGCGGCTCACCCCTCCACTTT.

V is TRBV19 and J is TRBJ1-1; D remains unclear. Between the trimmed V and J ends, which lost 0 bases and 1 base, there was a span of 6 bases. CDR3 length: 14 amino acids. Per germline, CDR1 LNHDA and CDR2 SQIVND (reference sequence). CDR3 in amino acids: CASSIDQRNTEAFF. CDR3 sequence (DNA): TGTGCCAGTAGTATAGACCAAAGGAACACTGAAGCTTTCTTT.